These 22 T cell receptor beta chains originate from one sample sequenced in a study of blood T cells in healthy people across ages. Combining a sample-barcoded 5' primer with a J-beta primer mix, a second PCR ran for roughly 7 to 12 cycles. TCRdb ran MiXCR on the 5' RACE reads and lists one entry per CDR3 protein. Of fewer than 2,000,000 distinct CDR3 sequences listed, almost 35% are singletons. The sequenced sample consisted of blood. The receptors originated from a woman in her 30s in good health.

The DNA for the CDR3 is TGTGCCAGCCTTGACAGGACAGGTCAAGAGACCCAGTACTTC. This sequence encodes CASLDRTGQETQYF. The gene calls are TRBV11-2 and TRBJ2-5; 7 positions agree with TRBD1. This CDR3 contains 14 residues. Trimming removed 8 bases from V and 2 bases from J; junction bases left unmatched: 8. From germline, CDR1 is SGHAT and CDR2 FQNNGV.

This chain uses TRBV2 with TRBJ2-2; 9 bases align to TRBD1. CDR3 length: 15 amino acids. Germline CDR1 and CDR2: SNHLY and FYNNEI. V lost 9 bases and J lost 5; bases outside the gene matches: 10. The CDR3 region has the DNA TGTGCCAGTCAAACCGGGACAGGGTTGACCGGGGAGCTGTTTTTT. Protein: CASQTGTGLTGELFF.

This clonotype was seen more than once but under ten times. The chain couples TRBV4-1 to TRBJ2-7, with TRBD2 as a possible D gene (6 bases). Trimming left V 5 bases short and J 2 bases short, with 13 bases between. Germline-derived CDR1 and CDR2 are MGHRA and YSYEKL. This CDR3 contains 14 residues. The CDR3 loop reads CASSATGLAYEQYF. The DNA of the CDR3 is TGCGCCAGCAGCGCGACGGGACTTGCCTACGAGCAGTACTTC.

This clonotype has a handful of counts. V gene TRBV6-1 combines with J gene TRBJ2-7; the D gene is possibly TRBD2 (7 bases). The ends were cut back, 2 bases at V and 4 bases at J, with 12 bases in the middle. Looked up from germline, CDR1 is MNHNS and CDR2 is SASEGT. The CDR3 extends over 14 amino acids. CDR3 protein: CASSERGGVYEQYF. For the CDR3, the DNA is TGTGCCAGCAGTGAAAGGGGGGGAGTTTACGAGCAGTACTTC.

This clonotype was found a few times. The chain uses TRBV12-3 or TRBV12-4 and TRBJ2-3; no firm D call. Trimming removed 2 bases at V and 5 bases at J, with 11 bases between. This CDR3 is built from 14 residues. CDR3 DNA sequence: TGTGCCAGCAGTTTAAAGGGCAGATTAGATACGCAGTATTTT. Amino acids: CASSLKGRLDTQYF.

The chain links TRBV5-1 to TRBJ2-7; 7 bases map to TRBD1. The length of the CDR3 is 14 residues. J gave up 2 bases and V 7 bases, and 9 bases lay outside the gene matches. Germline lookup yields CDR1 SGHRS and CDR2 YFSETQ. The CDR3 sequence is CASAGAGTAYEQYF. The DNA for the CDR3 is TGCGCCAGCGCTGGGGCCGGGACAGCCTACGAGCAGTACTTC.

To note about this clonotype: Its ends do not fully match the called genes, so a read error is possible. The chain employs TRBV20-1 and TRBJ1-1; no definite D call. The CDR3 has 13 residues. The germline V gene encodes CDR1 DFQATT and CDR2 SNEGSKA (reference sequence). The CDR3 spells CSVRVSLNTEAFF. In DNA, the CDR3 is TGCAGTGTTAGAGTCAGCCTGAACACTGAAGCTTTCTTT.

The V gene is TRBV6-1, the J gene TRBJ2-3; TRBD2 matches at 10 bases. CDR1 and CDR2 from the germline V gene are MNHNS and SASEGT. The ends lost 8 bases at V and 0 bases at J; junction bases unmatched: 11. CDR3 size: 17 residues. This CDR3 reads CASRGQILAGSTDTQYF. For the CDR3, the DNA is TGTGCCAGCCGTGGACAGATACTAGCGGGAAGCACAGATACGCAGTATTTT.

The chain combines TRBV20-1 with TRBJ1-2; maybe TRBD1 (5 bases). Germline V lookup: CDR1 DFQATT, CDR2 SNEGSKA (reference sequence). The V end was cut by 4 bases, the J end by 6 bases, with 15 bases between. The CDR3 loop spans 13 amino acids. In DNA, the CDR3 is TGCAGTGCTACCGATTCAGGGAGCGATGGCTACACCTTC. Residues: CSATDSGSDGYTF.

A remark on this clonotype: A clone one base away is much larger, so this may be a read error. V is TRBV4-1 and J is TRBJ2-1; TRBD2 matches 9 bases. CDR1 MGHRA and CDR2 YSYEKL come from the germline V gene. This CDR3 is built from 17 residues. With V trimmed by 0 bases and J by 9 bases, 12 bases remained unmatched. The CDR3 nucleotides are TGCGCCAGCAGCCAAGATCTTCTGGCGGGGGGGACTAGTGAGCAGTTCTTC. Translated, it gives CASSQDLLAGGTSEQFF.

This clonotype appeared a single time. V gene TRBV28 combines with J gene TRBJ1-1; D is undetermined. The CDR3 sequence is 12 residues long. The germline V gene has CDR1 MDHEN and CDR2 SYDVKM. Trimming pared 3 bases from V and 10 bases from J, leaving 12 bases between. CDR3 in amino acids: CASSFPGIGAFF. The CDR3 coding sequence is TGTGCCAGCAGTTTCCCCGGGATTGGAGCTTTCTTT.

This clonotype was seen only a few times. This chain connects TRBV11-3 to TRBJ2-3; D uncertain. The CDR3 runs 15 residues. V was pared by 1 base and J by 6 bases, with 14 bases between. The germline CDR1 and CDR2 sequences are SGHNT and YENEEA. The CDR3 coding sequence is TGTGCCAGCAGCTTAGGGGTTAAGGGATTCGATACGCAGTATTTT. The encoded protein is CASSLGVKGFDTQYF.

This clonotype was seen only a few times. CDR3 nucleotides: TGTGCCAGCAGTCCGGGACTAGCGGGAGTTTCTAGGGTTGATACGCAGTATTTT. As protein: CASSPGLAGVSRVDTQYF. V is TRBV27 and J is TRBJ2-3, with 14 bases lining up with TRBD2. Germline trimming cut 5 bases from V and 6 bases from J; bases unmatched to any gene: 13. The germline V gene encodes CDR1 MNHEY and CDR2 SMNVEV (reference sequence). The CDR3 runs to 18 residues.

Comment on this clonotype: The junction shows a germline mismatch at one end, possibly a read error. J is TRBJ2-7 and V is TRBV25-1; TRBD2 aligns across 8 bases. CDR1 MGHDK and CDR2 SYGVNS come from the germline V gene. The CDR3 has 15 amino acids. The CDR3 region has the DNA TGTGCCAGCACCCCTAGCGGGCGGAGCTCCTGCGAGCAGTACTTC. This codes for CASTPSGRSSCEQYF.

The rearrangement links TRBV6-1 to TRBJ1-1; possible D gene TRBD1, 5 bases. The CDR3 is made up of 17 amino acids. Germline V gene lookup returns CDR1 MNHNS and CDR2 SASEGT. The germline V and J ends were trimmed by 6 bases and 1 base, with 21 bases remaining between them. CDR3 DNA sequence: TGTGCCAGCAGATTCCACAGGCGGGTGGTAGGGAACACTGAAGCTTTCTTT. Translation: CASRFHRRVVGNTEAFF.

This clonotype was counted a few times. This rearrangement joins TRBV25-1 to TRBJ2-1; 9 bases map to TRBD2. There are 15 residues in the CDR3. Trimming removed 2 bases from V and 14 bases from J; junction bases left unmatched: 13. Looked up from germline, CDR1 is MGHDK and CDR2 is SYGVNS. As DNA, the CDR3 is TGTGCCAGCAGTGAACCGGGAAGGGGACTAGCTAGAAAGTTCTTC. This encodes CASSEPGRGLARKFF. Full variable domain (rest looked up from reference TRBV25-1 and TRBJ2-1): EADIYQTPRYLVIGTGKKITLECSQTMGHDKMYWYQQDPGMELHLIHYSYGVNSTEKGDLSSESTVSRIRTEHFPLTLESARPSHTSQYLCASSEPGRGLARKFFGPGTRLTVL.

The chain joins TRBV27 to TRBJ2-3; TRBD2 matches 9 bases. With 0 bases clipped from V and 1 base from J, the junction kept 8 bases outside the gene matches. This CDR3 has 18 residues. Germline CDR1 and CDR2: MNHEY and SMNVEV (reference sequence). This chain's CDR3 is CASSLSIRASGGTDTQYF. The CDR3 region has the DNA TGTGCCAGCAGTTTATCGATAAGGGCTAGCGGGGGCACAGATACGCAGTATTTT.

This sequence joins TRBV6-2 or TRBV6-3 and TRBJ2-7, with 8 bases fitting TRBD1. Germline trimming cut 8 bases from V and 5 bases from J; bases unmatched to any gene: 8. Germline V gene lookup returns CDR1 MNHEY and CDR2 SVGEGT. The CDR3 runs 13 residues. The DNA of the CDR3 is TGTGCCAGCTGGCCAGGGGGCTTTGACGAGCAGTACTTC. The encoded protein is CASWPGGFDEQYF.

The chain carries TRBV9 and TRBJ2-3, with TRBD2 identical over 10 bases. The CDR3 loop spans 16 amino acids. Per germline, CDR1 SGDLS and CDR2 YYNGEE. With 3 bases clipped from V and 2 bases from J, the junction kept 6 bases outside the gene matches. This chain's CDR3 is CASSASGGETTDTQYF. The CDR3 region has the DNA TGTGCCAGCAGCGCTAGCGGGGGAGAAACCACAGATACGCAGTATTTT.

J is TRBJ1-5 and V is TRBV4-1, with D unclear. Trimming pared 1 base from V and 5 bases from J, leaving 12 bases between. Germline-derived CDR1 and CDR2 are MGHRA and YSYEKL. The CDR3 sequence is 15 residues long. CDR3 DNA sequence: TGCGCCAGCAGCCAAGTCGCGGCAGTGTATCAGCCCCAGCATTTT. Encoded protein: CASSQVAAVYQPQHF.

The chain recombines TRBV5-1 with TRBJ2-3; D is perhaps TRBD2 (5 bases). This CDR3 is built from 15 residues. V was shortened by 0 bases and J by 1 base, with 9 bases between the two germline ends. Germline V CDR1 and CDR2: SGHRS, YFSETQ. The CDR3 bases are TGCGCCAGCAGCTTGGTTAGCGAACGCACAGATACGCAGTATTTT. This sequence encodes CASSLVSERTDTQYF.

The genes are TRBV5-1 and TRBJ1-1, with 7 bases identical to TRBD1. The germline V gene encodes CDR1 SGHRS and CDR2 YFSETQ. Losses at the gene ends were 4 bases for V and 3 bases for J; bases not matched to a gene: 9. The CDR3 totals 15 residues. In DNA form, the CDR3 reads TGCGCCAGCAGCAGCGGACAGGTTACAGACACTGAAGCTTTCTTT. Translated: CASSSGQVTDTEAFF. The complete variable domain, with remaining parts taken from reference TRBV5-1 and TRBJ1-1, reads KAGVTQTPRYLIKTRGQQVTLSCSPISGHRSVSWYQQTPGQGLQFLFEYFSETQRNKGNFPGRFSGRQFSNSRSEMNVSTLELGDSALYLCASSSGQVTDTEAFFGQGTRLTVV.